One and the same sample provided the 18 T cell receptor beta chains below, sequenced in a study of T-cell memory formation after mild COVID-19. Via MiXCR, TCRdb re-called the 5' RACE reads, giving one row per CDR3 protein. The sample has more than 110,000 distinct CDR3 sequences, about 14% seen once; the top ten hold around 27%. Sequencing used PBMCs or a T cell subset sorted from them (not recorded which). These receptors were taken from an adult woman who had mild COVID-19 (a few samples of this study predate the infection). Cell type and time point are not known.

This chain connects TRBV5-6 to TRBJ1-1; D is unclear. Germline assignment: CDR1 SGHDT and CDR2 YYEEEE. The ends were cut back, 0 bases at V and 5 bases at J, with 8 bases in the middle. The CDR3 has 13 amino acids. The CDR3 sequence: CASSLVRDTEAFF. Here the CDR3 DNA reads TGTGCCAGCAGCTTGGTTCGGGATACTGAAGCTTTCTTT.

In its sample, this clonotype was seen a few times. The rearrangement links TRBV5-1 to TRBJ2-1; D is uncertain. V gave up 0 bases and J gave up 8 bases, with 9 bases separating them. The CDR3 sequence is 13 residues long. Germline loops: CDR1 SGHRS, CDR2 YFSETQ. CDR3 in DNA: TGCGCCAGCAGCTTGGGGCCAGACTATGAGCAGTTCTTC. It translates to CASSLGPDYEQFF.

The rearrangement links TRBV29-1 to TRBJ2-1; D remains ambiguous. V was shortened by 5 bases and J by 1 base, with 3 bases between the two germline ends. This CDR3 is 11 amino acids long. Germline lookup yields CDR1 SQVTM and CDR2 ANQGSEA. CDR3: CSVISYNEQFF. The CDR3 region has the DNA TGCAGCGTTATATCCTACAATGAGCAGTTCTTC.

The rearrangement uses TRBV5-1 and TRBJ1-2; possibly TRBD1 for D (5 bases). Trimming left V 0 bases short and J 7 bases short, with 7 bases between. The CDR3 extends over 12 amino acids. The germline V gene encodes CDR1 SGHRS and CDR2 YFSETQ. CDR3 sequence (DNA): TGCGCCAGCAGCTTGGTCGGGGGTGGCTACACCTTC. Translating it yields CASSLVGGGYTF. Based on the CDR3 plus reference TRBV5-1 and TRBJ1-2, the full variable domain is KAGVTQTPRYLIKTRGQQVTLSCSPISGHRSVSWYQQTPGQGLQFLFEYFSETQRNKGNFPGRFSGRQFSNSRSEMNVSTLELGDSALYLCASSLVGGGYTFGSGTRLTVV.

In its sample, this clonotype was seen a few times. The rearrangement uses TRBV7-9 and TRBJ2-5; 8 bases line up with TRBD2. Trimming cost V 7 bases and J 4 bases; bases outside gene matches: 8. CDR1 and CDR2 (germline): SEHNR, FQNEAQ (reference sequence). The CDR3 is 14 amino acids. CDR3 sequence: CASIGAGGRETQYF. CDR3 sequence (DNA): TGTGCCAGCATCGGGGCGGGGGGCCGAGAGACCCAGTACTTC.

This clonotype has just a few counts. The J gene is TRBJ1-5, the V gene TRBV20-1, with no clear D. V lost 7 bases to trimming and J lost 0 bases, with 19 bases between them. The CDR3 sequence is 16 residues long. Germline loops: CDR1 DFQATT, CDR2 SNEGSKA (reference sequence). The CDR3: CSGVKEGTYSNQPQHF. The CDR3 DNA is TGCAGTGGGGTAAAGGAGGGAACTTATAGCAATCAGCCCCAGCATTTT.

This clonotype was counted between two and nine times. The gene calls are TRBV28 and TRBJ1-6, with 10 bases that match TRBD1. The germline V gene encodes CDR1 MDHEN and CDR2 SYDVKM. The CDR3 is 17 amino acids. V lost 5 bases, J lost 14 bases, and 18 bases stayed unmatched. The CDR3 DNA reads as TGTGCCAGCAGTATGTTATATCCCGGGACAGGGGTAAAGGCCCTCCACTTT. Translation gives CASSMLYPGTGVKALHF.

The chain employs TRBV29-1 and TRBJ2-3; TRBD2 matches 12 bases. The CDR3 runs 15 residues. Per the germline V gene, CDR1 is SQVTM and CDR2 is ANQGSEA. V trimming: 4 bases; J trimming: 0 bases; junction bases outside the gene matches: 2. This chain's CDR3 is CSVAGTSGSTDTQYF. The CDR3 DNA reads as TGCAGCGTTGCGGGGACTAGCGGGAGCACAGATACGCAGTATTTT.

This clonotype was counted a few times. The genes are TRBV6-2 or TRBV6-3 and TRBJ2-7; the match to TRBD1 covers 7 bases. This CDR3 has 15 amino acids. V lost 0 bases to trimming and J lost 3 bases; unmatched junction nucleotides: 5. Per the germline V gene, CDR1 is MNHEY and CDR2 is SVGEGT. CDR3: CASSYSVTGNYEQYF. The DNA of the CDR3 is TGTGCCAGCAGTTACTCGGTGACAGGGAACTACGAGCAGTACTTC.

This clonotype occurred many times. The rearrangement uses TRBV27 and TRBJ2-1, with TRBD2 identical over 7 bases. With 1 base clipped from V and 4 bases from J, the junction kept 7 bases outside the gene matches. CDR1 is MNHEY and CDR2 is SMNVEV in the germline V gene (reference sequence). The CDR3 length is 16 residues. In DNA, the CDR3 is TGTGCCAGCAGTTTATACGCTAGCGGAATATACAATGAGCAGTTCTTC. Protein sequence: CASSLYASGIYNEQFF.

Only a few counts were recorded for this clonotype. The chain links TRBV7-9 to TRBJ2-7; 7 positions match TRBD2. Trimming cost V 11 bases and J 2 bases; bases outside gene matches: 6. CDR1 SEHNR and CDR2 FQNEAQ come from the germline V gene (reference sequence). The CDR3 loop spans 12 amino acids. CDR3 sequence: CAGASGPYEQYF. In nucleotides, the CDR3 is TGTGCCGGCGCTAGCGGCCCCTACGAGCAGTACTTC.

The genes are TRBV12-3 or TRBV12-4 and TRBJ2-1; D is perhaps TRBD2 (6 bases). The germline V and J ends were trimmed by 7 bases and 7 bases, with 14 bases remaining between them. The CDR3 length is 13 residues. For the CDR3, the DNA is TGTGCCAGCACCCCCCCAAGCGGGAATGAGCAGTTCTTC. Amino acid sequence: CASTPPSGNEQFF.

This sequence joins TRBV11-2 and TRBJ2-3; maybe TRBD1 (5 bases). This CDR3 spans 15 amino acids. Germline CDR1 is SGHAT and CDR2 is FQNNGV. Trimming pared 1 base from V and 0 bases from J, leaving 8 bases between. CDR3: CASSLGGLSTDTQYF. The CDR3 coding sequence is TGTGCCAGCAGCTTAGGGGGCCTAAGCACAGATACGCAGTATTTT.

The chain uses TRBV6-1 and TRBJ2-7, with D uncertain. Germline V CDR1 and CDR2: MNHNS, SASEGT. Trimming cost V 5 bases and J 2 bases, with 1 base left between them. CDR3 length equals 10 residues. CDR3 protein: CASSTYEQYF. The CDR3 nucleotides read TGTGCCAGCAGTACCTACGAGCAGTACTTC.

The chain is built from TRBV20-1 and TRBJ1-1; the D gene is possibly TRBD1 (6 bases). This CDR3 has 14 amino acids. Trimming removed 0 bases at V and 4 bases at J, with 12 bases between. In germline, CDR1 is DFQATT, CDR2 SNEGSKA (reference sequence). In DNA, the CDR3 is TGCAGTGCTAGAGACCTTCAAGGGGGCACTGAAGCTTTCTTT. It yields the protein CSARDLQGGTEAFF.

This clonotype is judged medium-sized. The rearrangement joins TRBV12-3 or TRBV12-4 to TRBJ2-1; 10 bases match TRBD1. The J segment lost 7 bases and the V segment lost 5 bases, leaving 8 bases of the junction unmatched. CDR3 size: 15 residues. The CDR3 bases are TGTGCCAGCAGTGTCCGGGACAGGGGAGGGAATGAGCAGTTCTTC. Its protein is CASSVRDRGGNEQFF.

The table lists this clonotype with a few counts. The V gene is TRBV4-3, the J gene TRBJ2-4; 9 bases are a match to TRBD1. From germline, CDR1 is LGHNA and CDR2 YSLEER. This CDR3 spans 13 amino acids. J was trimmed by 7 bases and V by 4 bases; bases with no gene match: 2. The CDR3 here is CASSRDRDNIQYF. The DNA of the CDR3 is TGCGCCAGCAGCCGGGACAGGGACAACATTCAGTACTTC.

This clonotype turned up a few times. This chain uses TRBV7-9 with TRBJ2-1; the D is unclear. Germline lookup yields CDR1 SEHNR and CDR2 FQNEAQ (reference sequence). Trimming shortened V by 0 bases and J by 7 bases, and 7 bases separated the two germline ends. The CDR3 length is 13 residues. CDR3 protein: CASSLALGNEQFF. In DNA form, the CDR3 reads TGTGCCAGCAGCTTAGCGCTCGGGAATGAGCAGTTCTTC.